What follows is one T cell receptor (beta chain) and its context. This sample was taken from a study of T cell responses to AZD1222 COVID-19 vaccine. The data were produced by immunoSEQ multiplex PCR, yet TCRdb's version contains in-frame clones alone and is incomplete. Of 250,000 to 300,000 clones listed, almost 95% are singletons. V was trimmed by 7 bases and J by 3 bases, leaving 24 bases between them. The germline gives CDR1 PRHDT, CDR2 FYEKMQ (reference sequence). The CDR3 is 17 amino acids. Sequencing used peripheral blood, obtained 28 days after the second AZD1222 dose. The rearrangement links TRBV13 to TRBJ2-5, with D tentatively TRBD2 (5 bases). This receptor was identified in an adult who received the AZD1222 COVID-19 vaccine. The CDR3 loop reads CASTLKWRGGNKETQYF. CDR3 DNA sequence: TGTGCCAGCACCCTAAAATGGCGAGGAGGTAATAAAGAGACCCAGTACTTC.